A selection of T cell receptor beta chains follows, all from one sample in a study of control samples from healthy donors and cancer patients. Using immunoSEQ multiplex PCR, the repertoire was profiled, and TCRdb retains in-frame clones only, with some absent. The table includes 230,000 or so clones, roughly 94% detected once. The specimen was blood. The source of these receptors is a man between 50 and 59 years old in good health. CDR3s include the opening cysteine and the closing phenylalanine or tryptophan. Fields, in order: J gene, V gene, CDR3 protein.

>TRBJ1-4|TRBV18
CASSPPGGEKLFF
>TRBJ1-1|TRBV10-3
CAISAQEPLMNTEAFF
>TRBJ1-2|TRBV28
CASSSQGAYGYTF
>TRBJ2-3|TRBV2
CASSERGGSVTQYF
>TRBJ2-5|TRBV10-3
CAINEAGVGETQYF
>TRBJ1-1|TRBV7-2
CASSLAEGTEAFF
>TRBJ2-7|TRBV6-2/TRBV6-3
CASSSGTGSHEQYF
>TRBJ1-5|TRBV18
CASSPRGVGNQPQHF
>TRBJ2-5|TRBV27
CASSLRPLLAGGLETQYF
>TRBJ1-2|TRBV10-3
CATAQGAEGYTF
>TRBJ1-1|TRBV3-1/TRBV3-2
CASSHGQGITEAFF
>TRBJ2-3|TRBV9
CASSVELYTDTQYF
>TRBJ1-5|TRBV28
CASTLQTSNQPQHF
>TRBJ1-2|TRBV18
CASSRASEGDYGYTF
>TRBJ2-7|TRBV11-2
CASSPSPGTGNRGEQYF
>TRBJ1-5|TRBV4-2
CASSQDQGLYSNQPQHF
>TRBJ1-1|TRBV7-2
CASSIIQGPNTEAFF
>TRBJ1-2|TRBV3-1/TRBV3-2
CASSQDPAGRYTF
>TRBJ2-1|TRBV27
CASSYLQGEYNEQFF
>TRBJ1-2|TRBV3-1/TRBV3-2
CASSQDAAQYYGYTF
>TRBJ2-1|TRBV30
CAWTGTHYNEQFF
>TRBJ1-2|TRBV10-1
CASSEMANYGYTF
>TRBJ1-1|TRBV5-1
CASSQDGVNTEAFF
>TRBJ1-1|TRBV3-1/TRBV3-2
CASSQGWAGTEAFF
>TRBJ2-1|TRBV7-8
CASSPTGGVYYNEQFF
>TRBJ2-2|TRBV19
CATHPGTKNTGELFF
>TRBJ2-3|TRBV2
CATVGGESRDTQYF
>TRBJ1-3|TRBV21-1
CASSKALCRTDSGNTIYF
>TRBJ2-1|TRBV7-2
CASSFNSYNEQFF